The 27 T cell receptor beta chains in this list originate from one sample, sequenced in a study of T cells in Graves' hyperthyroidism and ophthalmopathy. Regions amplified from RNA transcripts were the TCR beta CDR3 regions. First-round RT-PCR targeting the TCR CDR3 was performed with the HTBI primer set. TCRdb reprocessed the multiplex PCR reads with MiXCR, giving one entry per CDR3 protein. The table has some 400,000 distinct CDR3 sequences, 13% seen once; the top ten hold 20% to 25%. The sample taken for sequencing was blood. The receptor source for this set is a man aged 25-45 years with Graves' hyperthyroidism that later progressed to Graves' ophthalmopathy.

The sample holds a few counts of this clonotype. The chain employs TRBV20-1 and TRBJ2-2; 16 nucleotides align to TRBD2. CDR3 length: 19 residues. From germline, CDR1 is DFQATT and CDR2 SNEGSKA (reference sequence). V was clipped by 4 bases and J by 5 bases; unmatched bases: 13. CDR3 residues: CSATPSGLAGGPRTGELFF. DNA of the CDR3: TGCAGTGCTACCCCTTCGGGACTAGCGGGGGGGCCGAGAACCGGGGAGCTGTTTTTT.

The CDR3 DNA reads TGCGCCAGCAGCTTGCGGGGGTTAATAACAGATACGCAGTATTTT. It translates to CASSLRGLITDTQYF. V gene TRBV5-1 combines with J gene TRBJ2-3; weak D call: TRBD2 (6 bases). The V gene's germline CDR1 is SGHRS and CDR2 YFSETQ. This CDR3 is 15 amino acids long. Trimming pared 1 base from V and 3 bases from J, leaving 12 bases between. Based on the CDR3 plus reference TRBV5-1 and TRBJ2-3, the full variable domain is KAGVTQTPRYLIKTRGQQVTLSCSPISGHRSVSWYQQTPGQGLQFLFEYFSETQRNKGNFPGRFSGRQFSNSRSEMNVSTLELGDSALYLCASSLRGLITDTQYFGPGTRLTVL.

This chain joins TRBV11-2 and TRBJ2-2; D uncertain. Germline CDR1 SGHAT, CDR2 FQNNGV. Trimming took off 6 bases at V and 3 bases at J, with 14 bases between the two ends. The CDR3 sequence is 15 residues long. Here the CDR3 reads CASRSGNRDTGELFF. CDR3 bases: TGTGCCAGCAGGTCGGGTAATCGGGACACCGGGGAGCTGTTTTTT.

The sample holds many counts of this clonotype. The V and J genes are TRBV2 and TRBJ2-1; D is undetermined. This CDR3 comprises 13 residues. V was clipped by 0 bases and J by 6 bases, with 6 bases between them. Germline CDR1 SNHLY, CDR2 FYNNEI. The CDR3 DNA sequence: TGTGCCAGCAGTGAAGCAGGGTTCAATGAGCAGTTCTTC. Its translation is CASSEAGFNEQFF.

In its sample, this clonotype was seen a few times. The CDR3 nucleotides are TGTGCCAGCAGCGTTGGTGGGGTCGTGTCCGAGCAGTACTTC. As protein: CASSVGGVVSEQYF. The rearrangement uses TRBV7-9 and TRBJ2-7; D is ambiguous. The CDR3 is 14 residues long. V lost 5 bases and J lost 6, with 17 bases in between. Germline CDR1 is SEHNR and CDR2 is FQNEAQ (reference sequence).

V gene TRBV7-9 combines with J gene TRBJ1-6; no definite D call. This CDR3 is built from 12 residues. Germline assignment: CDR1 SEHNR and CDR2 FQNEAQ (reference sequence). V was clipped by 1 base and J by 17 bases, with 12 bases between them. The CDR3 loop is CASSLEGFPVHF. The CDR3 DNA follows: TGTGCCAGCAGCTTAGAAGGGTTTCCAGTCCACTTT.

The table lists this clonotype with many counts. The chain links TRBV7-9 to TRBJ1-1; the match to TRBD1 covers 9 bases. This CDR3 region has 15 residues. V lost 5 bases, J lost 0 bases, and 4 bases stayed unmatched. The germline CDR1 and CDR2 sequences are SEHNR and FQNEAQ (reference sequence). The CDR3 protein is CASSTGGGMNTEAFF. The CDR3 DNA reads TGTGCCAGCAGCACAGGGGGCGGAATGAACACTGAAGCTTTCTTT.

In its sample, this clonotype was seen a few times. CDR3 loop: CASSPGVYRVGATEAFF. CDR3 DNA sequence: TGCGCCAGCAGCCCTGGGGTCTACAGGGTTGGGGCAACTGAAGCTTTCTTT. The chain combines TRBV5-1 with TRBJ1-1; tentative D call: TRBD1 (6 bases). The CDR3 covers 17 residues. Germline CDR1 SGHRS, CDR2 YFSETQ. V was pared by 4 bases and J by 5 bases, with 24 bases between.

This clonotype was counted ten times or more. The chain has TRBV20-1 and TRBJ1-1; 10 bases fit TRBD1. V was clipped by 4 bases and J by 4 bases; unmatched bases: 3. The CDR3 extends over 13 amino acids. Germline V gene sequence: CDR1 DFQATT, CDR2 SNEGSKA (reference sequence). CDR3 sequence reads: CSAIWTGGTEAFF. The CDR3 DNA follows: TGCAGTGCTATTTGGACAGGGGGCACTGAAGCTTTCTTT.

V is TRBV2 and J is TRBJ1-4, with D possibly TRBD1 on 5 matching bases. In germline, CDR1 is SNHLY, CDR2 FYNNEI. V lost 4 bases and J 3 bases, leaving 12 bases between the germline ends. CDR3 length: 15 amino acids. The CDR3 loop is CASSVEGQANEKLFF. The CDR3 DNA reads as TGTGCCAGCAGTGTGGAGGGGCAGGCTAATGAAAAACTGTTTTTT.

This chain connects TRBV6-9 to TRBJ1-6; TRBD1 might be the D (6 bases). This CDR3 has 15 residues. The ends were cut back, 3 bases at V and 7 bases at J, with 13 bases in the middle. CDR1 and CDR2 (germline): MNHGY, SVAAGI. The CDR3 sequence is CASSYVGGANSPLHF. The CDR3, as DNA: TGTGCCAGCAGTTACGTGGGGGGCGCAAATTCACCCCTCCACTTT.

This clonotype has at least ten counts. This chain connects TRBV6-1 to TRBJ1-1; no clear D gene. The germline CDR1 and CDR2 sequences are MNHNS and SASEGT. CDR3 length equals 13 residues. The V end was cut by 6 bases, the J end by 0 bases, with 8 bases between. The DNA of the CDR3 is TGTGCCAGCAGACTCAACTTGAACACTGAAGCTTTCTTT. Its translation: CASRLNLNTEAFF.

This chain links TRBV5-1 with TRBJ2-3; D remains ambiguous. This CDR3 has 14 residues. Trimming left V 4 bases short and J 6 bases short, with 15 bases between. CDR1 and CDR2 from the germline V gene are SGHRS and YFSETQ. The CDR3, as DNA: TGCGCCAGCAGCCTCGGGTCGGGTGCCGATACGCAGTATTTT. It is translated as CASSLGSGADTQYF. Full variable domain (outside the CDR3, taken from reference TRBV5-1 and TRBJ2-3): KAGVTQTPRYLIKTRGQQVTLSCSPISGHRSVSWYQQTPGQGLQFLFEYFSETQRNKGNFPGRFSGRQFSNSRSEMNVSTLELGDSALYLCASSLGSGADTQYFGPGTRLTVL.

This clonotype was observed many times. The rearrangement uses TRBV5-1 and TRBJ2-7; D may be TRBD1 (5 bases). The CDR3 length is 15 residues. Trimming cost V 0 bases and J 2 bases, with 12 bases left between them. CDR1 is SGHRS, CDR2 YFSETQ, per germline. The CDR3 sequence is CASSLGVTETYEQYF. The CDR3, as DNA: TGCGCCAGCAGCTTGGGAGTGACAGAGACCTACGAGCAGTACTTC.

The rearrangement joins TRBV7-9 to TRBJ2-1; TRBD2 matches at 7 bases. The CDR3 totals 15 residues. CDR1 and CDR2 (germline): SEHNR, FQNEAQ (reference sequence). V gave up 3 bases and J gave up 7 bases; unmatched junction bases: 9. CDR3 sequence reads: CASSLGGGGLNEQFF. Here the CDR3 DNA reads TGTGCCAGCAGCTTGGGGGGGGGGGGGTTGAATGAGCAGTTCTTC.

V is TRBV27 and J is TRBJ2-5; 7 bases fit TRBD1. Trimming cost V 6 bases and J 3 bases; bases outside gene matches: 13. This CDR3 is 16 amino acids long. From germline, CDR1 is MNHEY and CDR2 SMNVEV (reference sequence). CDR3 protein: CASSPRPGQKKETQYF. In nucleotides, the CDR3 is TGTGCCAGCAGCCCCCGCCCGGGACAGAAAAAAGAGACCCAGTACTTC.

This clonotype was detected ten times or more. The chain joins TRBV20-1 to TRBJ1-4, with unresolved D. V lost 3 bases, J lost 8 bases, and 10 bases lay in between. Looked up from germline, CDR1 is DFQATT and CDR2 is SNEGSKA (reference sequence). There are 12 residues in the CDR3. CDR3 region: CSASRAEEKLFF. Here the CDR3 DNA reads TGCAGTGCTAGCCGGGCAGAGGAAAAACTGTTTTTT.

This clonotype has ten or more counts. This chain links TRBV2 with TRBJ2-7; 9 bases are shared with TRBD1. The germline V gene has CDR1 SNHLY and CDR2 FYNNEI. The CDR3 is 14 amino acids. J lost 0 bases, V lost 6 bases, and 3 bases had no gene match. The CDR3 bases are TGTGCCAGCAGAGACAGGGGGGGCTCCTACGAGCAGTACTTC. Residues: CASRDRGGSYEQYF.

This clonotype was recorded at least ten times. The chain combines TRBV6-1 with TRBJ1-5, with D perhaps matching TRBD1 (5 bases). The CDR3 runs to 14 residues. Trimming cost V 8 bases and J 5 bases, with 16 bases left between them. CDR1 and CDR2 (germline): MNHNS, SASEGT. The CDR3 sequence: CASRLGGSDQPQHF. The CDR3 DNA is TGTGCCAGCCGCTTGGGGGGTTCCGATCAGCCCCAGCATTTT.

This clonotype was seen at least ten times. The chain recombines TRBV6-1 with TRBJ2-7, with D maybe TRBD1 (6 bases). The CDR3 runs to 15 residues. Per the germline V gene, CDR1 is MNHNS and CDR2 is SASEGT. V gave up 3 bases and J gave up 0 bases, with 12 bases separating them. The DNA for the CDR3 is TGTGCCAGCAGTGAGGGGGCCCAGAGCTCCTACGAGCAGTACTTC. Its translation is CASSEGAQSSYEQYF.

The V and J genes are TRBV11-3 and TRBJ2-5, with TRBD1 as a possible D gene (5 bases). V lost 5 bases to trimming and J lost 4 bases, with 23 bases between them. This CDR3 is 17 amino acids long. The germline CDR1 and CDR2 sequences are SGHNT and YENEEA. Here the CDR3 DNA reads TGTGCCAGCAGCCCCCGATCCAGGGATCGCCCGGGAGAGACCCAGTACTTC. Its translation: CASSPRSRDRPGETQYF. The full variable domain, completed using reference TRBV11-3 and TRBJ2-5, is EAGVVQSPRYKIIEKKQPVAFWCNPISGHNTLYWYLQNLGQGPELLIRYENEEAVDDSQLPKDRFSAERLKGVDSTLKIQPAELGDSAVYLCASSPRSRDRPGETQYFGPGTRLLVL.

The rearrangement uses TRBV20-1 and TRBJ2-1; 13 nucleotides match TRBD2. The CDR3 spans 14 residues. CDR1 DFQATT and CDR2 SNEGSKA come from the germline V gene (reference sequence). With V trimmed by 6 bases and J by 7 bases, 6 bases remained unmatched. In DNA form, the CDR3 reads TGCAGTGCAACTACTAGCGGGGGGGCGAATGAGCAGTTCTTC. Amino acids: CSATTSGGANEQFF.

This clonotype has at least ten counts. The V and J genes are TRBV27 and TRBJ1-1; D may be TRBD1 (6 bases). Trimming left V 7 bases short and J 4 bases short, with 22 bases between. The CDR3 consists of 16 residues. Germline V CDR1 and CDR2: MNHEY, SMNVEV (reference sequence). The CDR3 reads CASTPLGVVGGTEAFF. DNA for the CDR3: TGTGCCAGCACCCCGTTGGGGGTGGTAGGGGGCACTGAAGCTTTCTTT.

The chain joins TRBV3-1 to TRBJ1-6, with D tentatively TRBD1 (5 bases). Per the germline V gene, CDR1 is LGHDT and CDR2 is YNNKEL (reference sequence). V dropped 4 bases and J dropped 8 bases, with 15 bases sitting between them. This CDR3 has 15 amino acids. CDR3 DNA sequence: TGTGCCAGCAGCCTAGCGGGACTTCAGTATTCACCCCTCCACTTT. Protein: CASSLAGLQYSPLHF.

This clonotype was seen a few times. The chain combines TRBV29-1 with TRBJ2-7; D possibly uses TRBD1 or TRBD2 (5 bases each). V lost 6 bases and J lost 5, with 20 bases in between. This CDR3 spans 14 amino acids. Germline CDR1 is SQVTM and CDR2 is ANQGSEA. The CDR3 DNA reads as TGCAGCGTGGATAAGGGACGGAACATCGACGAGCAGTACTTC. Protein product: CSVDKGRNIDEQYF.

There are many counts of this clonotype. This chain connects TRBV28 to TRBJ2-5; TRBD2 might be the D (6 bases). The CDR3 runs 16 residues. Germline values: CDR1 MDHEN, CDR2 SYDVKM. With 6 bases removed from V and 1 base from J, the gap between germline ends came to 18 bases. CDR3 nucleotide sequence: TGTGCCAGCAGCGCCTTGGGGGGAGTTACCCAAGAGACCCAGTACTTC. Its protein product is CASSALGGVTQETQYF. Full variable domain (rest looked up from reference TRBV28 and TRBJ2-5): DVKVTQSSRYLVKRTGEKVFLECVQDMDHENMFWYRQDPGLGLRLIYFSYDVKMKEKGDIPEGYSVSREKKERFSLILESASTNQTSMYLCASSALGGVTQETQYFGPGTRLLVL.

The rearrangement joins TRBV7-9 to TRBJ2-6, with D hard to call. This CDR3 has 14 residues. V lost 1 base, J lost 4 bases, and 5 bases lay in between. From germline, CDR1 is SEHNR and CDR2 FQNEAQ (reference sequence). The chain's CDR3 is CASSLEWGANVLTF. CDR3 bases: TGTGCCAGCAGCTTAGAGTGGGGGGCCAACGTCCTGACTTTC.